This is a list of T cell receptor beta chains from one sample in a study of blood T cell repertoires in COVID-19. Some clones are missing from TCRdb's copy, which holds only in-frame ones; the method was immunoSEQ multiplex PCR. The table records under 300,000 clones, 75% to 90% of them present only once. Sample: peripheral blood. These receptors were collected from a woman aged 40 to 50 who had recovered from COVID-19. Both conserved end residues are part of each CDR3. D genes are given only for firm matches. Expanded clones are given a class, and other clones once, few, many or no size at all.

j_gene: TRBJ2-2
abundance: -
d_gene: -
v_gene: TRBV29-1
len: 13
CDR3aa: CSAPDSSTGELFF
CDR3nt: TGCAGCGCGCCGGACAGTTCCACCGGGGAGCTGTTTTTT

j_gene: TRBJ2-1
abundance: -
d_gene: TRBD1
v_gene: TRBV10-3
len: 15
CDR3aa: CAISDRDSSYNEQFF
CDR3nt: TGTGCCATCAGTGACCGGGACAGCTCCTACAATGAGCAGTTCTTC

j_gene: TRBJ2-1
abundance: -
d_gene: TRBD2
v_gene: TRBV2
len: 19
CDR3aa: CASMSGLWSGGSSYNEQFF
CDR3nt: TGTGCCAGCATGAGTGGTCTATGGAGCGGGGGGTCCTCCTACAATGAGCAGTTCTTC

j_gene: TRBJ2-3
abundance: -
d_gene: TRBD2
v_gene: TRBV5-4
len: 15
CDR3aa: CASSFAGGSTDTQYF
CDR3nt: TGTGCCAGCAGCTTCGCGGGGGGTAGCACAGATACGCAGTATTTT

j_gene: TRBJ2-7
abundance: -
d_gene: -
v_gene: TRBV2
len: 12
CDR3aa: CASSEAGLLEYF
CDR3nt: TGTGCCAGCAGTGAGGCCGGACTGTTGGAGTACTTC

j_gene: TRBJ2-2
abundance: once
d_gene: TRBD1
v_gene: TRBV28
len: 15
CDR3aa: CASRATGENTGELFF
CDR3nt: TGTGCCAGCAGAGCTACAGGGGAGAACACCGGGGAGCTGTTTTTT

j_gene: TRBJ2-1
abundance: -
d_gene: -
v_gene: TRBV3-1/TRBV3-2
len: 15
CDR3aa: CASSQDWASEDEQFF
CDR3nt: TGTGCCAGCAGCCAAGATTGGGCTAGCGAGGATGAGCAGTTCTTC

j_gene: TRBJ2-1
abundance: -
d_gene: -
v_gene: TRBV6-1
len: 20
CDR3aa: CASSEAALPNAAVRYNEQFF
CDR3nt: TGTGCCAGCAGTGAAGCAGCCCTTCCCAATGCAGCGGTACGCTACAATGAGCAGTTCTTC

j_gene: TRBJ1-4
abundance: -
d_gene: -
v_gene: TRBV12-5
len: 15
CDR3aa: CASGYDRRANEKLFF
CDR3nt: TGTGCTAGTGGCTATGACAGGCGAGCTAATGAAAAACTGTTTTTT

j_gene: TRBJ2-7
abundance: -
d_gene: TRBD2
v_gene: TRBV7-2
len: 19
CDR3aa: CASSFAFAGPWRGGHEQYF
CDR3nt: TGTGCCAGCAGCTTTGCCTTTGCCGGACCATGGCGGGGGGGCCACGAGCAGTACTTC

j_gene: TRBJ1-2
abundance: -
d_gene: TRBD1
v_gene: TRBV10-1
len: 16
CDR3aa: CASIFPRDSRIYGYTF
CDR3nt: TGCGCCAGCATCTTCCCTCGGGACAGCCGGATCTATGGCTACACCTTC

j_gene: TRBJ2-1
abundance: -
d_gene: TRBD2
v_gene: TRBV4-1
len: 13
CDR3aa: CASRPGGSNEQFF
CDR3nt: TGCGCCAGCAGGCCGGGGGGGTCAAATGAGCAGTTCTTC

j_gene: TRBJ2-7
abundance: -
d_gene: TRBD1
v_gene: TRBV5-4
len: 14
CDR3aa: CASSPGQGAYEQYF
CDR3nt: TGTGCCAGCAGCCCCGGACAGGGGGCCTACGAGCAGTACTTC

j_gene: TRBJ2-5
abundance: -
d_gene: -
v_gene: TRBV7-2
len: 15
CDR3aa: CASSLRGVGQETQYF
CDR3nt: TGTGCCAGCAGCCTCAGGGGAGTGGGACAAGAGACCCAGTACTTC

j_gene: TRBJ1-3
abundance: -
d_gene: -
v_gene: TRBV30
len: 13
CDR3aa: CAWSASSGNTIYF
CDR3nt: TGTGCCTGGAGCGCGTCCTCTGGAAACACCATATATTTT

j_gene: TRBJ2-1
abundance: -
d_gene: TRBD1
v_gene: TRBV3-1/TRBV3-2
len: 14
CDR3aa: CASTPGQGAIEQFF
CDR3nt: TGTGCCAGCACCCCGGGACAGGGGGCGATTGAGCAGTTCTTC

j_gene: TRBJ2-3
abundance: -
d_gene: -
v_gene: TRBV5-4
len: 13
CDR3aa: CASSLALSDTQYF
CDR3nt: TGTGCCAGCAGCTTGGCCTTGTCAGATACGCAGTATTTT

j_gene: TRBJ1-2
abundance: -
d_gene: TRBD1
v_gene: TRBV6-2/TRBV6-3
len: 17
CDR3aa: CASSYQGRDRGRNGYTF
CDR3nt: TGTGCCAGCAGTTACCAAGGCCGGGACAGGGGGCGGAATGGCTACACCTTC

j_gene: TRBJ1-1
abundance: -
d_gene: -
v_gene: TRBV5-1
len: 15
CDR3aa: CASSPSGAVDPEAFF
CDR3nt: TGCGCCAGCAGCCCCTCTGGGGCAGTTGACCCTGAAGCTTTCTTT

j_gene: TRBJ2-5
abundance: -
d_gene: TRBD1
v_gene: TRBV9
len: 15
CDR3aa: CASSPGTGEVETQYF
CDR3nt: TGTGCCAGCAGCCCCGGGACAGGGGAGGTAGAGACCCAGTACTTC

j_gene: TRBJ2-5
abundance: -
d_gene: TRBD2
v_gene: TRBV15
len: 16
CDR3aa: CATSRGERGVQETQYF
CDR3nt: TGTGCCACCAGCAGAGGGGAGCGGGGGGTTCAAGAGACCCAGTACTTC

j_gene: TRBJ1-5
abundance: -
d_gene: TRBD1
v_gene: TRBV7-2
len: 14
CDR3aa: CASSRDSGNQPQHF
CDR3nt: TGTGCCAGCAGCCGGGACAGCGGCAATCAGCCCCAGCATTTT

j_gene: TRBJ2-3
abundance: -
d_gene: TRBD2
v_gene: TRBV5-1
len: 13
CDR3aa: CASSPGGADTQYF
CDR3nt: TGCGCCAGCAGCCCGGGAGGCGCAGATACGCAGTATTTT

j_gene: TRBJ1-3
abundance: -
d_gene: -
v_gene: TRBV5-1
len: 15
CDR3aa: CASSLGRSSGNTIYF
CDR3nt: TGCGCCAGCAGCTTGGGGAGAAGCTCTGGAAACACCATATATTTT

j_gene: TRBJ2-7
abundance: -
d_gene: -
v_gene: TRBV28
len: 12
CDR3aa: CASSPRDYEQYF
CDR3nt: TGTGCCAGCAGTCCAAGAGACTACGAGCAGTACTTC

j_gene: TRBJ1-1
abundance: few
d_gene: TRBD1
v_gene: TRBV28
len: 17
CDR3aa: CASSLDLTGTANTEAFF
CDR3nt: TGTGCCAGCAGTTTGGACCTGACAGGGACAGCGAACACTGAAGCTTTCTTT